The clone carrying this T cell receptor beta chain was recorded a few times. Given a much more abundant clone one base away, this may be a read error. Treatment indicated: randomized to nivolumab then ipilimumab (arm A) or the reverse (arm B). PBMC sorting kept live CD3+CD8+ cells without CD19 or CD56. Clones were sequenced by immunoSEQ multiplex PCR, and TCRdb holds only the in-frame ones, with some missing. The table has some 35,000 clones, about 88% seen once. This specimen comes from a study of sequential checkpoint blockade in melanoma. As for the study in general: Randomization was 1:1 between first-line nivolumab→ipilimumab and ipilimumab→nivolumab.

CDR3 length: 12 amino acids. V was pared by 1 base and J by 6 bases, with 6 bases between. CDR1 and CDR2 (germline): MGHRA, YSYEKL. The material was CD8+ T cells sorted from blood (inferred from file names), obtained from a patient given nivolumab and ipilimumab in sequence. The chain links TRBV4-1 to TRBJ1-2, with D possibly TRBD1 on 6 matching bases. The origin of this receptor is a human donor with melanoma. The CDR3, as DNA: TGCGCCAGCAGCCAAGCAGGGGATGGCTACACCTTC. This codes for CASSQAGDGYTF.